This entry describes one TCR beta chain. The sample originates from a study of cytomegalovirus exposure and HLA in healthy donors. Across the study: The 100 million to 140 million unique TCR beta sequences, from approximately 170 million T cells, were found by an earlier analysis.

V lost 0 bases and J 3 bases, leaving 10 bases between the germline ends. This CDR3 is 14 amino acids long. Germline CDR1 is SGDLS and CDR2 is YYNGEE. PCR amplification relied on 60 Vbeta primers (plus 13 Jbeta primers). The data were produced by immunoSEQ multiplex PCR, yet TCRdb's version contains in-frame clones alone and is incomplete. The repertoire holds 150,000 to 200,000 clones, with approximately 80% as singletons. The clonotype comes from a woman between 45 and 65 years old in good health and CMV-seronegative. This rearrangement joins TRBV9 to TRBJ2-7, with a weak D call TRBD1 (7 bases). Specimen: PBMCs. The CDR3 DNA sequence: TGTGCCAGCAGCGTAGCAGGGGGAGGCTACGAGCAGTACTTC. This encodes CASSVAGGGYEQYF.